This T cell receptor (beta chain) appears in the sequencing data of a study of cytomegalovirus exposure and HLA in healthy donors. Primers included in the PCR were 60 Vbeta and 13 Jbeta primers. Original data processing: A follow-up analysis tallied 60 million to 85 million unique TCR beta chains, roughly 9.9 million shared. This table comes from immunoSEQ multiplex PCR, and its TCRdb copy is limited to in-frame clones, with some not included. The V and J calls and clone size are taken from that table; D and trimming were inferred from the DNA. This sample has some 180,000 clones; 77% occur once, and the top ten carry roughly 3.6%. Study-level points and caveats: Presence/absence analyses treated sequencing depth as roughly uniform across donors.

A remark on this clone: Its antigen is currently unknown.

Germline V gene data show CDR1 as MGHRA and CDR2 as YSYEKL. The CDR3 spans 16 residues. V was shortened by 1 base and J by 2 bases, with 13 bases between the two germline ends. The source material was PBMCs. V gene TRBV4-1 combines with J gene TRBJ2-3; D possibly corresponds to TRBD2 (7 bases). This clonotype was sampled from a woman in her sixties in good health and CMV-seropositive. CDR3 sequence (DNA): TGCGCCAGCAGCCAAGCGGCGGGGGCCACCACAGATACGCAGTATTTT. It codes for CASSQAAGATTDTQYF.